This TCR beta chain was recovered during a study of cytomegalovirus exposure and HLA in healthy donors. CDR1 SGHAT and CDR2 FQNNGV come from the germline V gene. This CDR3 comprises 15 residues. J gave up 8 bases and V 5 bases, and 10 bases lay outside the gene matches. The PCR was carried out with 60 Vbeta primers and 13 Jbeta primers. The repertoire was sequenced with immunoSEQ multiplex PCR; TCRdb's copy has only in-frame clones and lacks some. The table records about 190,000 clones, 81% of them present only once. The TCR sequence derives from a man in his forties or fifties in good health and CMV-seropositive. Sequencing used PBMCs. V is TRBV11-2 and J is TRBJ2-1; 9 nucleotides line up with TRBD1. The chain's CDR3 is CASSPIGTGFDEQFF. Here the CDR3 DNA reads TGTGCCAGCAGCCCAATCGGGACAGGGTTCGATGAGCAGTTCTTC.